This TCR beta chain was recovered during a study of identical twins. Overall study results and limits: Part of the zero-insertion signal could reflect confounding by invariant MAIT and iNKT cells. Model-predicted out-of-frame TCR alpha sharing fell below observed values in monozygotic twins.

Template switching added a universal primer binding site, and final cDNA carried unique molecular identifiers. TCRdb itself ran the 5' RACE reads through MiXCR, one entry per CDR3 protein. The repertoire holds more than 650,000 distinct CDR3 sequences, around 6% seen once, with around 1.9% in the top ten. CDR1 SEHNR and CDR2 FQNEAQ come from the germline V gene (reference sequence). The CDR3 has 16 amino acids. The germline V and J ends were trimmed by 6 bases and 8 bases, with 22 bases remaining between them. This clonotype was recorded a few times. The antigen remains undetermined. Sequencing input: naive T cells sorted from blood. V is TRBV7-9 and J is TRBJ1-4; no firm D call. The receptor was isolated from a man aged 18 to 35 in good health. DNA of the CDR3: TGTGCCAGCAGGGGCCGGTTCCGGGATGCTGAAGAAAAACTGTTTTTT. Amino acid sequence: CASRGRFRDAEEKLFF. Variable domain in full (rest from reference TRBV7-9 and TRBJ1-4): DTGVSQNPRHKITKRGQNVTFRCDPISEHNRLYWYRQTLGQGPEFLTYFQNEAQLEKSRLLSDRFSAERPKGSFSTLEIQRTEQGDSAMYLCASRGRFRDAEEKLFFGSGTQLSVL.